The T cell receptor (beta chain) described here comes from a study of blood T cells in healthy people across ages (dated by TCRdb to the mid-2010s). General notes on the study: In model experiments, roughly one uniquely barcoded TCR beta cDNA molecule per two T cells was captured by template switching. The study measured age-related changes in TCR beta repertoire diversity using deep sequencing normalized with unique cDNA molecular identifiers. Donors were grouped into four age groups: young (average approximately 15 years), middle-aged (around 39), aged (around 56) and long-lived (about 89). Donors of different ages were randomly distributed across sequencing lanes to avoid experimental bias. Two additional independent replicas of 1 million unique cDNA reads from the same blood draw were analyzed for two donors (one aged 18 to 30 and one aged 80 or older).

The library was prepared using 5' RACE. The sample was run on an Illumina HiSeq 2500. A second about 7 to 12 cycle PCR used a sample-barcoded 5' primer and a J-beta primer mix. Each TCR beta cDNA molecule received a unique molecular identifier from a template-switch 5' adaptor carrying 12 random nucleotides. Each sample yielded at least 2.5 million CDR3-containing paired-end reads. The Mint cDNA synthesis kit, primed by a TRBC-specific oligonucleotide, was used to synthesize first-strand cDNA from all RNA. After uracil-DNA glycosylase treatment, a first 18-cycle PCR used universal primers M1SS and BC2_uni_R on all cDNA. Per the authors' processing: Normalization of each sample was performed by random selection of 1 million high-quality reads, each carrying a distinct molecular identifier. Instead of being binned into consensus sequences, reads that shared molecular identifiers were thrown out. CDR3 identification, clonotype clustering and error correction used MiTCR with a Q25 quality threshold and the strictest error-elimination algorithm. Lower-bound total TCR beta diversity was estimated with a nonparametric unseen species model using Euler transformation. TCRdb's own reprocessing of the public reads used fastp at Q25 and MiXCR and kept productive beta chains. Each CDR3 protein gets just one entry, which takes the most common genes and DNA from the rows behind it. These V and J calls originate from TCRdb's pipeline instead of the authors' own analysis. The sample has 650,000 to 950,000 distinct CDR3 sequences on record, about 42% of them singletons. Around 21% of the sample is taken by the ten largest.

This clonotype was seen more than once but under ten times. No antigen is known for it. No much larger clonotype is one base removed from it; base qualities were not supplied. Relative to germline, V is 0 bases shorter and J is 7 bases shorter, with 10 bases between their ends. Its CDR3 holds 14 amino acids, cysteine through phenylalanine. Of the read, only the CDR3 DNA is kept; its 42 bases are in frame from base 1. Looking up the germline V gene yields CDR1 ENHRY and CDR2 SYGVKD. The full study reports these points: Compared with the aged group, more naive CD4+ T cells, fewer expanded clones and increased TCR diversity were shown by the long-lived group, suggesting age selection. Observed TCR beta diversity per million T cells fell roughly linearly with age, and a significant reduction was already apparent by age around 40. Because donor CMV infection status was unknown, age-related changes in expanded clonotypes were potentially confounded. A strong correlation was found between observed TCR beta diversity and the percentage of naive T cells measured by flow cytometry. Bulk unsorted PBMC profiling prevented conclusive comparison of naive and antigen-experienced compartments. Estimates of total diversity based on one million sequenced T cells were regarded as lower bounds and as underestimates.

Donors were 35 to 40 systemically healthy Caucasian individuals from Russia aged roughly 6 to 95 years. Each donor gave ten milliliters of peripheral blood, collected into EDTA-treated Vacutainer tubes. Ficoll-Paque density-gradient centrifugation was used to isolate PBMCs, with at least 7 million per sample. Trizol reagent was used to extract total RNA from the PBMCs, yielding at least 5 micrograms per sample. Naive CD45RAhigh/CD27high T cell percentages were measured by flow cytometry on a PBMC aliquot from every donor. This receptor was obtained from a man between 60 and 75 years old in good health. The material sequenced was blood. The chain is made from TRBV10-3 and TRBJ2-1; the D gene is perhaps TRBD2, from 6 matching bases. This receptor has the CDR3 CAISESTSRNEQFF. At the DNA level, the sequence is TGTGCCATCAGTGAGTCGACTAGTCGTAATGAGCAGTTCTTC.